These T cell receptor beta chains were read from a single sample in a study of control samples from healthy donors and cancer patients. TCRdb's table, derived via immunoSEQ multiplex PCR, lists solely in-frame clones and lacks some. The data hold about 52,000 clones, with roughly 95% observed a single time. Input material: blood. Source of these receptors: a man younger than 45 in good health. Each CDR3 is given with its conserved first and last residue. D genes are given only for firm matches. Clone size is not always given. Where it is, it says once, few, many or a class for expanded clones.

J gene: TRBJ2-1
clone size: NA
V gene: TRBV19
D gene: NA
CDR3 DNA: TGTGCCAGTAGTATAAGGCAGGGAACCTACAATGAGCAGTTCTTC
CDR3 protein: CASSIRQGTYNEQFF

J gene: TRBJ2-1
clone size: NA
V gene: TRBV4-1
D gene: NA
CDR3 DNA: TGCGCCAGCAGCCAAGTCACAGTACTATACAATGAGCAGTTCTTC
CDR3 protein: CASSQVTVLYNEQFF

J gene: TRBJ1-1
clone size: few
V gene: TRBV11-3
D gene: TRBD1
CDR3 DNA: TGTGCCAGCAGCGCCACAGGGGTCGGCACTGAAGCTTTCTTT
CDR3 protein: CASSATGVGTEAFF

J gene: TRBJ2-7
clone size: NA
V gene: TRBV20-1
D gene: NA
CDR3 DNA: TGCAGTGCAATCCTACGCGGCGAGCAGTACTTC
CDR3 protein: CSAILRGEQYF

J gene: TRBJ2-7
clone size: NA
V gene: TRBV10-3
D gene: NA
CDR3 DNA: TGTGCCATCAGTCCAGGAGACTACGAGCAGTACTTC
CDR3 protein: CAISPGDYEQYF

J gene: TRBJ2-2
clone size: NA
V gene: TRBV9
D gene: TRBD1
CDR3 DNA: TGTGCCAGCAGTACCGGGACAGGGCCCACCGGGGAGCTGTTTTTT
CDR3 protein: CASSTGTGPTGELFF

J gene: TRBJ2-3
clone size: NA
V gene: TRBV6-4
D gene: NA
CDR3 DNA: TGTGCCAGCAGTGACAGGCCCTTCACAGATACGCAGTATTTT
CDR3 protein: CASSDRPFTDTQYF

J gene: TRBJ2-5
clone size: NA
V gene: TRBV2
D gene: TRBD2
CDR3 DNA: TGTGCCAGCAGTGAAGGGACTAGCGGTCAAGAGACCCAGTACTTC
CDR3 protein: CASSEGTSGQETQYF

J gene: TRBJ2-3
clone size: few
V gene: TRBV19
D gene: TRBD1
CDR3 DNA: TGTGCCAGTAGTATGACCCAGGGGGCAGGGGCAGATACGCAGTATTTT
CDR3 protein: CASSMTQGAGADTQYF

J gene: TRBJ2-3
clone size: NA
V gene: TRBV6-5
D gene: TRBD2
CDR3 DNA: TGTGCCAGCGGTAGCGGGAGCGCGGCCGATACGCAGTATTTT
CDR3 protein: CASGSGSAADTQYF

J gene: TRBJ2-7
clone size: NA
V gene: TRBV5-4
D gene: NA
CDR3 DNA: TGTGCCAGCAGCTTGGACGGCTACGAGCAGTACTTC
CDR3 protein: CASSLDGYEQYF

J gene: TRBJ1-1
clone size: NA
V gene: TRBV6-5
D gene: TRBD1
CDR3 DNA: TGTGCCAGCAGTACGCGACAGGGCCAAGATGAAGCTTTCTTT
CDR3 protein: CASSTRQGQDEAFF

J gene: TRBJ1-4
clone size: NA
V gene: TRBV4-1
D gene: NA
CDR3 DNA: TGCGCCAGCAGCCCCTCCCCGGCGGGCAGGGGTCTTATCGAAGAAGAAAAACTGTTTTTT
CDR3 protein: CASSPSPAGRGLIEEEKLFF

J gene: TRBJ2-7
clone size: NA
V gene: TRBV6-6
D gene: NA
CDR3 DNA: TGTGCCAGCAGTCCCAGCCGACAGTCCCAGCAGTACTTC
CDR3 protein: CASSPSRQSQQYF

J gene: TRBJ2-5
clone size: NA
V gene: TRBV18
D gene: TRBD1
CDR3 DNA: TGTGCCAGCTCCGGGACAGACCAAGAGACCCAGTACTTC
CDR3 protein: CASSGTDQETQYF

J gene: TRBJ2-7
clone size: NA
V gene: TRBV7-9
D gene: NA
CDR3 DNA: TGTGCCAGCAGCACGAGAACGGCGGGAACCTACGAGCAGTACTTC
CDR3 protein: CASSTRTAGTYEQYF

J gene: TRBJ1-5
clone size: once
V gene: TRBV12-5
D gene: TRBD1
CDR3 DNA: TGTGCTAGTGGTTTGGTAAGGAGGACAGGAGAGTATAGCAATCAGCCCCAGCATTTT
CDR3 protein: CASGLVRRTGEYSNQPQHF

J gene: TRBJ2-7
clone size: NA
V gene: TRBV11-2
D gene: NA
CDR3 DNA: TGTGCCAGCAGCTTTGATCTAGAAGGCAACTACGAGCAGTACTTC
CDR3 protein: CASSFDLEGNYEQYF

J gene: TRBJ1-5
clone size: NA
V gene: TRBV30
D gene: TRBD1
CDR3 DNA: TGTGCCTGGAGCTTGGGGACAGGGTATGGTCAGCCCCAGCATTTT
CDR3 protein: CAWSLGTGYGQPQHF

J gene: TRBJ2-3
clone size: once
V gene: TRBV19
D gene: TRBD2
CDR3 DNA: TGTGCCAGTAGTTCCCGGGGGGGGAAGGAGTATTTT
CDR3 protein: CASSSRGGKEYF

J gene: TRBJ2-3
clone size: NA
V gene: TRBV28
D gene: TRBD1
CDR3 DNA: TGTGCCAGCACCTGGGACAGGGGGCGTGGAGATACGCAGTATTTT
CDR3 protein: CASTWDRGRGDTQYF

J gene: TRBJ2-5
clone size: few
V gene: TRBV11-2
D gene: TRBD2
CDR3 DNA: TGTGCCAGCAGCGCTGGACTAGCGGGAGTGGAGACCCAGTACTTC
CDR3 protein: CASSAGLAGVETQYF

J gene: TRBJ2-1
clone size: few
V gene: TRBV4-2
D gene: NA
CDR3 DNA: TGTGCCAGCAGCCAACTTCCCTTTGGGACCGAGCAGTTCTTC
CDR3 protein: CASSQLPFGTEQFF

J gene: TRBJ2-7
clone size: NA
V gene: TRBV28
D gene: TRBD2
CDR3 DNA: TGTGCCAGCAGGGGGACTAGCGAAAACTACGAGCAGTACTTC
CDR3 protein: CASRGTSENYEQYF

J gene: TRBJ1-1
clone size: NA
V gene: TRBV5-1
D gene: NA
CDR3 DNA: TGCGCCAGCAGCTTGGGTGCGGGGGATCACACTGAAGCTTTCTTT
CDR3 protein: CASSLGAGDHTEAFF

J gene: TRBJ1-1
clone size: NA
V gene: TRBV9
D gene: NA
CDR3 DNA: TGTGCCAGCAGCGTAGGAAGGCGCACTGAAGCTTTCTTT
CDR3 protein: CASSVGRRTEAFF

J gene: TRBJ1-4
clone size: NA
V gene: TRBV15
D gene: NA
CDR3 DNA: TGTGCCACCAGCAGGACGCCTGGGGATGAAAAACTGTTTTTT
CDR3 protein: CATSRTPGDEKLFF